This passage covers 12 T cell receptor beta chains from one sample sequenced in a study of blood T cells in healthy people across ages. It was with a sample-barcoded 5' primer and a J-beta primer mix that a second PCR of roughly 7 to 12 cycles was run. In TCRdb, the 5' RACE reads were re-called with MiXCR into one record per CDR3 protein. The data show some 1.4 million distinct CDR3 sequences, with 35% to 45% seen just once and less than 8% held by the top ten. The sample was blood. The source of these receptors is a woman younger than 35 in good health.

The V and J genes are TRBV7-8 and TRBJ2-6; 9 bases agree with TRBD2. CDR3 length: 19 amino acids. CDR1 is SGHVS, CDR2 FQNEAQ, per germline. The V gene end was trimmed by 1 base and the J gene end by 2 bases; junction bases not matched to a gene: 9. CDR3 in DNA: TGTGCCAGCAGCTTAGAAGCGATAGCGGGAGTCGCTGGGGCCAACGTCCTGACTTTC. It translates to CASSLEAIAGVAGANVLTF.

The chain has TRBV10-3 and TRBJ2-7, with D tentatively TRBD2 (6 bases). Germline values: CDR1 ENHRY, CDR2 SYGVKD. The CDR3 runs 14 residues. Trimming pared 0 bases from V and 6 bases from J, leaving 12 bases between. The CDR3 loop is CAISESSGVLEQYF. The CDR3 DNA sequence: TGTGCCATCAGTGAGTCGTCGGGAGTACTCGAGCAGTACTTC.

At least ten counts were recorded for this clonotype. CDR3 loop: CASSPGLKETQYF. CDR3 DNA: TGTGCCAGCTCACCCGGGCTAAAAGAGACCCAGTACTTC. V usage is TRBV18 and J usage is TRBJ2-5; no reliable D call. Germline V lookup: CDR1 KGHSH, CDR2 LQKENI. Trimming shortened V by 3 bases and J by 3 bases, and 8 bases separated the two germline ends. The CDR3 has 13 residues.

The rearrangement joins TRBV2 to TRBJ2-7, with 7 bases identical to TRBD2. Trimming at V came to 6 bases and at J to 3 bases, leaving 11 bases not matched to a gene. The germline V gene has CDR1 SNHLY and CDR2 FYNNEI. The CDR3 has 15 residues. DNA of the CDR3: TGTGCCAGCAGCCCGATAGGGGCGGGAGACTACGAGCAGTACTTC. The encoded protein is CASSPIGAGDYEQYF.

The count of this clonotype is one. J is TRBJ2-1 and V is TRBV3-1; D is unresolved. Germline V lookup: CDR1 LGHDT, CDR2 YNNKEL (reference sequence). This CDR3 has 15 residues. The V end was cut by 6 bases, the J end by 5 bases, with 17 bases between. The DNA of the CDR3 is TGTGCCAGCAGTCCCCGGGTTGGGCGGCACAATGAGCAGTTCTTC. Amino acids: CASSPRVGRHNEQFF.

This chain connects TRBV29-1 to TRBJ1-2; perhaps TRBD1 as D (6 bases). Deletions cut 2 bases from V and 8 bases from J, with 18 bases between. There are 14 residues in the CDR3. The germline V gene has CDR1 SQVTM and CDR2 ANQGSEA. The CDR3 here is CSVERGTLGGGYTF. CDR3 DNA: TGCAGCGTTGAACGTGGGACACTTGGGGGAGGCTACACCTTC.

V is TRBV9 and J is TRBJ2-3; no reliable D call. CDR1 is SGDLS, CDR2 YYNGEE, per germline. V was clipped by 0 bases and J by 9 bases, with 8 bases between them. The CDR3 length is 12 residues. For the CDR3, the DNA is TGTGCCAGCAGCGTAGTGGCTGGAACGCAGTATTTT. As protein: CASSVVAGTQYF.

This clonotype has a handful of counts. The chain combines TRBV15 with TRBJ2-4; D is possibly TRBD2 (6 bases). V was shortened by 0 bases and J by 13 bases, with 19 bases between the two germline ends. The CDR3 is 15 amino acids. The germline CDR1 and CDR2 sequences are LNHNV and YYDKDF (reference sequence). CDR3 DNA sequence: TGTGCCACCAGCAGAGAAAAACTAGCCCCGTATGAGCAGTACTTC. Translation: CATSREKLAPYEQYF.

The chain joins TRBV29-1 to TRBJ1-1; no clear D gene. V was cut by 4 bases and J by 8 bases, with 11 bases left in between. The V gene's germline CDR1 is SQVTM and CDR2 ANQGSEA. The CDR3 is 11 residues long. CDR3 nucleotides: TGCAGCGTTGCCTGGAAGGCGGAAGCTTTCTTT. Amino acid sequence: CSVAWKAEAFF.

This clonotype appeared a few times. The chain carries TRBV29-1 and TRBJ2-1; D is possibly TRBD1 (6 bases). CDR3 size: 14 residues. CDR1 is SQVTM, CDR2 ANQGSEA, per germline. V was pared by 8 bases and J by 6 bases, with 20 bases between. This CDR3 is CSTEGERIFNEQFF. The CDR3, as DNA: TGCAGCACCGAGGGGGAGCGTATTTTCAATGAGCAGTTCTTC.

This chain uses TRBV6-1 with TRBJ2-7; D not resolved. The CDR3 is 13 amino acids. The V gene's germline CDR1 is MNHNS and CDR2 SASEGT. Deletions cut 6 bases from V and 2 bases from J, with 11 bases between. CDR3 sequence (DNA): TGTGCCAGCAGATTCGGAACGGCCTACGAGCAGTACTTC. Protein product: CASRFGTAYEQYF.

The table lists this clonotype with a few counts. The V call is TRBV7-2, the J call TRBJ1-5; TRBD1 is a possible D gene (5 bases). Germline V gives CDR1 SGHTA, CDR2 FQGNSA. Trimming took 5 bases from V and 7 from J, leaving 18 bases between them. This CDR3 contains 15 residues. CDR3 bases: TGTGCCAGCAGCCTCCTCGGGGGAGGAGAACAGCCCCAGCATTTT. This codes for CASSLLGGGEQPQHF.